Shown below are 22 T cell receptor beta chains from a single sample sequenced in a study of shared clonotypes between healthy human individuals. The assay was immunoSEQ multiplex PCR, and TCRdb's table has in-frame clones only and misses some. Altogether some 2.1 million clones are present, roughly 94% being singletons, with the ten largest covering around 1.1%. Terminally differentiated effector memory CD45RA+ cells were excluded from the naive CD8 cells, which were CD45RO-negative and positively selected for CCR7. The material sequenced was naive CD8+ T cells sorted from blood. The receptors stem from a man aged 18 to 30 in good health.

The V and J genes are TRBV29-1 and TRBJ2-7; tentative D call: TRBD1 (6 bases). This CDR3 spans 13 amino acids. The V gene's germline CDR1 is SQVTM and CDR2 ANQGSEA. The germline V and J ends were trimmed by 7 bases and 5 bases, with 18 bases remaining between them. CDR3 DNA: TGCAGCGCCCGGACAGCCCTGGTTGACGAGCAGTACTTC. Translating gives CSARTALVDEQYF.

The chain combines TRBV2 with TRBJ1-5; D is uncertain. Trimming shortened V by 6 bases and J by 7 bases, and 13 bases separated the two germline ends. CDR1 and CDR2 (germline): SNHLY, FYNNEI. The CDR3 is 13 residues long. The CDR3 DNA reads TGTGCCAGCAGGACCTTACCAGACCAGCCCCAGCATTTT. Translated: CASRTLPDQPQHF. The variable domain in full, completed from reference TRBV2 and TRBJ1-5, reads EPEVTQTPSHQVTQMGQEVILRCVPISNHLYFYWYRQILGQKVEFLVSFYNNEISEKSEIFDDQFSVERPDGSNFTLKIRSTKLEDSAMYFCASRTLPDQPQHFGDGTRLSIL.

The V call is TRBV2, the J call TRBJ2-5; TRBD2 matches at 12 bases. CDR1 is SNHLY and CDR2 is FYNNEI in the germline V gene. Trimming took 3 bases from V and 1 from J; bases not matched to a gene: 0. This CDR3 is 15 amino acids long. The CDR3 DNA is TGTGCCAGCAGTGAGACTAGCGGGGGCCAAGAGACCCAGTACTTC. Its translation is CASSETSGGQETQYF.

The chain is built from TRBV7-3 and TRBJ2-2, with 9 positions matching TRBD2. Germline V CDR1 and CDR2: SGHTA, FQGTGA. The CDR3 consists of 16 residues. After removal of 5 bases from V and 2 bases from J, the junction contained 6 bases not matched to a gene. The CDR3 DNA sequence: TGTGCCAGCAGCCCTGAGCGGGGGGCAAACACCGGGGAGCTGTTTTTT. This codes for CASSPERGANTGELFF.

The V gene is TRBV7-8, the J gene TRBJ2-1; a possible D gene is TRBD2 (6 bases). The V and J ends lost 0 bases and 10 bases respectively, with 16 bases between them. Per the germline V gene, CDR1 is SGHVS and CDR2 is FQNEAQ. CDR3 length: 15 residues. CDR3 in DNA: TGTGCCAGCAGCTTAGCGGGACTTCTGGGGGACGAGCAGTTCTTC. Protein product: CASSLAGLLGDEQFF.

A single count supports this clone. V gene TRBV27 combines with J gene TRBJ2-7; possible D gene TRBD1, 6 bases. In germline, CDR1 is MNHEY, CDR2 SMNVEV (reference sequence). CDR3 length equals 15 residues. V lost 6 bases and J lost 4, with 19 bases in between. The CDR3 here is CASSQRGGAGYEQYF. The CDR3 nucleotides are TGTGCCAGCAGCCAAAGAGGGGGAGCCGGATACGAGCAGTACTTC.

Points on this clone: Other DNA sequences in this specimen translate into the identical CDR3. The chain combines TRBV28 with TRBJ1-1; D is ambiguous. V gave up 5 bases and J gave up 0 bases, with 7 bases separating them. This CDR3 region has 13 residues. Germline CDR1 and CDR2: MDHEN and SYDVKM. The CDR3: CASSRTVNTEAFF. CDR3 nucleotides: TGTGCCAGCAGTCGTACGGTGAACACTGAAGCTTTCTTT.

The CDR3 DNA reads as TGCGCCAGCAGCCAAGAGGGAAGGACAGTAAACAATGAGCAGTTCTTC. Its translation is CASSQEGRTVNNEQFF. The chain couples TRBV4-1 to TRBJ2-1, with a tentative D call TRBD1 (6 bases). The V and J ends lost 0 bases and 5 bases respectively, with 14 bases between them. The CDR3 sequence is 16 residues long. CDR1 and CDR2 (germline): MGHRA, YSYEKL.

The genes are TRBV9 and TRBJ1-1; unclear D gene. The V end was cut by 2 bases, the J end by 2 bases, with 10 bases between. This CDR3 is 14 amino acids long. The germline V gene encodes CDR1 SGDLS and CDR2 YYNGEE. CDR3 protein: CASSVGVLNTEAFF. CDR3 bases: TGTGCCAGCAGCGTTGGGGTATTAAACACTGAAGCTTTCTTT.

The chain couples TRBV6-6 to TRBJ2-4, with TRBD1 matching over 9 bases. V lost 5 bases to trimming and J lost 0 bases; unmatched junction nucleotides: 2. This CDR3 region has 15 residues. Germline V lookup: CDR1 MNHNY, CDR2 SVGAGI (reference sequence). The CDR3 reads CASSGQGLAKNIQYF. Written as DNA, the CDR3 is TGTGCCAGCAGTGGACAGGGGTTAGCCAAAAACATTCAGTACTTC.

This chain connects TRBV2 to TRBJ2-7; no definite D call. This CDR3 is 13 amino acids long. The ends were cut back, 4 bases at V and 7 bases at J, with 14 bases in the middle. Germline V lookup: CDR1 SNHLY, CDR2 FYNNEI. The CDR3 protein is CASSGTDVGEQYF. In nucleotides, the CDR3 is TGTGCCAGCAGTGGGACCGATGTGGGGGAGCAGTACTTC.

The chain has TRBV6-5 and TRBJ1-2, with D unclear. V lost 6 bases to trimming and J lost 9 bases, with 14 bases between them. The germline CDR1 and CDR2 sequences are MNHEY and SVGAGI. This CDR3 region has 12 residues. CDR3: CASSGQAFSYTF. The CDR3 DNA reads TGTGCCAGCAGCGGGCAGGCCTTCAGCTACACCTTC.

The CDR3 bases are TGTGCCAGCAGCCTCTTACCTGAGCAGTTCTTC. Encoded protein: CASSLLPEQFF. The chain couples TRBV7-9 to TRBJ2-1; D gene uncertain. Germline V gene lookup returns CDR1 SEHNR and CDR2 FQNEAQ (reference sequence). The ends were cut back, 5 bases at V and 9 bases at J, with 8 bases in the middle. There are 11 residues in the CDR3. Drawing the rest from reference TRBV7-9 and TRBJ2-1, the complete variable domain is DTGVSQNPRHKITKRGQNVTFRCDPISEHNRLYWYRQTLGQGPEFLTYFQNEAQLEKSRLLSDRFSAERPKGSFSTLEIQRTEQGDSAMYLCASSLLPEQFFGPGTRLTVL.

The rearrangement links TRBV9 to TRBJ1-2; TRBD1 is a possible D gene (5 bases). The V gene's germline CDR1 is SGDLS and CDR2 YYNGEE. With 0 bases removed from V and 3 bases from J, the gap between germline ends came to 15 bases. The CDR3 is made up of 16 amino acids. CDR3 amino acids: CASSVDRVGPHYGYTF. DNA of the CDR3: TGTGCCAGCAGCGTAGATCGGGTGGGGCCCCACTATGGCTACACCTTC.

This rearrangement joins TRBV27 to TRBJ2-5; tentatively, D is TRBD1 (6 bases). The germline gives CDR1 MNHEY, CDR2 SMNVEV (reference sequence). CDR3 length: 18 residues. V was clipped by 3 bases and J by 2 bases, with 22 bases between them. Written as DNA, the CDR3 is TGTGCCAGCAGTTTTTTTGGGGCAGGGGCAAACCGACAAGAGACCCAGTACTTC. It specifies CASSFFGAGANRQETQYF.

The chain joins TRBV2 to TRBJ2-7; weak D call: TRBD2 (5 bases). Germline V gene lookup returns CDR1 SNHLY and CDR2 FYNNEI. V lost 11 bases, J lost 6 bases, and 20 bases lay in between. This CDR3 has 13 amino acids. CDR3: CAARRRVDPEQYF. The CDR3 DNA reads TGTGCCGCCCGGCGGCGGGTGGACCCCGAGCAGTACTTC.

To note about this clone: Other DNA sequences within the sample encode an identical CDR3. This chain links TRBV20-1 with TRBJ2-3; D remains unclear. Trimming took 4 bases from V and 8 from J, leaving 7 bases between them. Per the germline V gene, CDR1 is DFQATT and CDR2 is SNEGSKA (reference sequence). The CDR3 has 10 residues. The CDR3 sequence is CSATWGTQYF. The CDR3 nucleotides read TGCAGTGCTACGTGGGGTACGCAGTATTTT.

CDR3: CASSQATEGPLADTQYF. In DNA form, the CDR3 reads TGCGCCAGCAGCCAAGCAACTGAGGGTCCGCTTGCAGATACGCAGTATTTT. This chain links TRBV4-1 with TRBJ2-3; D is perhaps TRBD2 (5 bases). There are 17 residues in the CDR3. Per the germline V gene, CDR1 is MGHRA and CDR2 is YSYEKL. V lost 1 base, J lost 4 bases, and 18 bases lay in between.

CDR3 sequence (DNA): TGTGCCAGCGGCGGACATAACCAAGAGACCCAGTACTTC. Translated, it gives CASGGHNQETQYF. The chain couples TRBV27 to TRBJ2-5, with a possible D match to TRBD1 (5 bases). Germline-derived CDR1 and CDR2 are MNHEY and SMNVEV (reference sequence). Trimming pared 8 bases from V and 0 bases from J, leaving 10 bases between. The CDR3 is made up of 13 amino acids.

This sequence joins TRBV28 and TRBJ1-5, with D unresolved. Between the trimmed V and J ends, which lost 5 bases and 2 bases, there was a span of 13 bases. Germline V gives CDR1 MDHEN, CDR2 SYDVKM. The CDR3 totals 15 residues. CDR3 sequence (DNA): TGTGCCAGCAGTCCCCCATTAGACGGCAATCAGCCCCAGCATTTT. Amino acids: CASSPPLDGNQPQHF.

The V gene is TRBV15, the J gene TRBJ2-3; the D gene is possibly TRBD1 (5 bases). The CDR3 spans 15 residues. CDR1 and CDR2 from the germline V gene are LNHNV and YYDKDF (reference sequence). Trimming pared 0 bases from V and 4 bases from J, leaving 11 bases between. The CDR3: CATSRDTLTADTQYF. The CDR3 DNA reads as TGTGCCACCAGCAGAGATACCCTGACAGCAGATACGCAGTATTTT.

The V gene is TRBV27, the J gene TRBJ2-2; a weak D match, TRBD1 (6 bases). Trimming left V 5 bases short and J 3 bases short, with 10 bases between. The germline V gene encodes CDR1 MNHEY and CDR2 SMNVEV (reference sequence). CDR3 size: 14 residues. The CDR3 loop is CASSTGLDTGELFF. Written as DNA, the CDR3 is TGTGCCAGCAGTACAGGGTTGGACACCGGGGAGCTGTTTTTT.